This T cell receptor (beta chain) originates from a study of blood T cell repertoires in COVID-19. Trimming removed 0 bases from V and 5 bases from J, with 11 bases in between. The CDR3 is made up of 15 amino acids. Per the germline V gene, CDR1 is LGHNA and CDR2 is YSLEER. Authors' methods: The assay estimated nucleated cells by amplifying reference gene primers. Clones were read by immunoSEQ multiplex PCR, and TCRdb kept only the in-frame ones, dropping some. That table gives V, J and clone size, and the DNA gave D and trimming. The sample gives some 150,000 clones, roughly 86% of which show up once; 8.2% is in the top ten.

The clonotype was recovered from a woman aged 55-69 years with acute or convalescent COVID-19. The chain is built from TRBV4-3 and TRBJ1-5; D may be TRBD1 (6 bases). What was sequenced was peripheral blood. CDR3 in DNA: TGCGCCAGCAGCCAAGACCGGGGGGCCCATCAGCCCCAGCATTTT. It encodes CASSQDRGAHQPQHF.